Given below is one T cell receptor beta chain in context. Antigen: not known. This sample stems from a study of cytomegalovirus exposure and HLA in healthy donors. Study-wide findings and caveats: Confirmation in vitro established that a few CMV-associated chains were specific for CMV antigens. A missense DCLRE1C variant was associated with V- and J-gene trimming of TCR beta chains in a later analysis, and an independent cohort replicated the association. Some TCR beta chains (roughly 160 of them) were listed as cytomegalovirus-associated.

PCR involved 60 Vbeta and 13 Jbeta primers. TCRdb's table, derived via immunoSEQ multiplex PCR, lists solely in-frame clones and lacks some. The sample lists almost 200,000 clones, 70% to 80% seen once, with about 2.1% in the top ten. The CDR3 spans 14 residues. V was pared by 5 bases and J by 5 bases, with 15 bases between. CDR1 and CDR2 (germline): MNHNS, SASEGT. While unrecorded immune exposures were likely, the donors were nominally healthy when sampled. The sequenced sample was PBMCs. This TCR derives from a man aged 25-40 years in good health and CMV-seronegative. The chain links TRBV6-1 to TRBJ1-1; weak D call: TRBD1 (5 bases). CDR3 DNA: TGTGCCAGCAGTACTCCAGGGTTCGGGACTGAAGCTTTCTTT. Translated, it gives CASSTPGFGTEAFF.